This TCR beta chain was found in a study of graft-versus-host responses after intestinal transplantation. The CDR3 contains 14 residues. V was clipped by 2 bases and J by 4 bases; unmatched bases: 3. Germline values: CDR1 MGHDK, CDR2 SYGVNS. This clone was observed once. What it binds is unknown. Sequencing was performed with immunoSEQ multiplex PCR; in TCRdb, only in-frame clones are kept and a portion is missing. The sample includes about 83,000 clones, approximately 88% seen only once; the top ten take roughly 0.32%. The sequence derives from a human donor who received an intestinal transplant. The chain couples TRBV25-1 to TRBJ1-2, with 8 bases lining up with TRBD1. The source material was unstimulated CD4+ T cells sorted from spleen or lymph node cells, sampled before intestinal transplant. Here the CDR3 reads CASSEQGAIYGYTF. The CDR3 region has the DNA TGTGCCAGCAGTGAACAGGGGGCAATCTATGGCTACACCTTC.